The present TCR beta chain was sequenced within a study of T cell responses to AZD1222 COVID-19 vaccine. Points on this clone: The antigen is undetermined.

The CDR3 consists of 12 residues. V gave up 5 bases and J gave up 5 bases, with 9 bases separating them. Germline CDR1 reads SGHTA; CDR2 reads FQGNSA. Second doses that came at about 4 or about 12 weeks were put together. This table comes from immunoSEQ multiplex PCR, and its TCRdb copy is limited to in-frame clones, with some not included. This table has roughly 150,000 clones, 92% appearing once. Study findings and constraints: The peak T cell response came first, and repertoires were sampled only after it. Of spike-specific TCRs, nearly half reportedly target regions left unmutated in variants.

This material consisted of peripheral blood, taken 28 days after the second AZD1222 dose. This TCR was recovered from an adult who received the AZD1222 COVID-19 vaccine. J is TRBJ1-2 and V is TRBV7-2; perhaps TRBD1 as D (6 bases). The CDR3 region has the DNA TGTGCCAGCAGCAGGACAGAGTATGGCTACACCTTC. This codes for CASSRTEYGYTF.